The 25 T cell receptor beta chains reported below all come from one sample, sequenced in a study of CXCR3-negative and CXCR3-positive naive CD8 T cells. Overall study results and limits: Naive cells with CXCR3 showed TRB CDR3s that were more hydrophobic than those in CXCR3-negative naive cells.

The libraries of TRB cDNA were constructed through 5' RACE using UMI labels. TCRdb re-called the 5' RACE reads and catalogs CDR3 proteins one per entry, DNA excluded. Seen in this sample are about 84,000 distinct CDR3 sequences; the ten most common clones hold approximately 0.6%. Their cognate antigens are unknown. The sample consisted of naive CXCR3+ CD8+ T cells from blood. As for subset: CD45RO-CCR7+CD27+CD95- naive CD8+ T cells expressing CXCR3 (TNR3+). The receptors originated from a human donor in good health. Some clones in this sample may be carry-over from other donors' samples.

This rearrangement joins TRBV7-3 to TRBJ2-3; TCRdb's assignment of TRBD2 cannot be checked, as there is no DNA. The CDR3 is 15 residues long. The germline CDR1 and CDR2 sequences are SGHTA and FQGTGA. The CDR3 is CASSRTSGAADTQYF.

The V call is TRBV6-6, the J call TRBJ1-1; TCRdb designates TRBD1, a call that cannot be tested without DNA. Germline assignment: CDR1 MNHNY and CDR2 SVGAGI (reference sequence). The CDR3 runs to 13 residues. CDR3 residues: CASRDNRVAEAFF.

The rearrangement links TRBV29-1 to TRBJ1-1; TCRdb's D call, TRBD1, is unchecked because there is no DNA. From germline, CDR1 is SQVTM and CDR2 ANQGSEA. The CDR3 totals 13 residues. CDR3: CSVRDREGAEAFF.

This chain uses TRBV7-3 with TRBJ2-7. The CDR3 contains 13 residues. CDR1 and CDR2 (germline): SGHTA, FQGTGA. CDR3 sequence reads: CASSLNPFYEPYF.

The chain combines TRBV5-1 with TRBJ2-1; TCRdb reports TRBD2, a call that lacks DNA to check it against. CDR1 and CDR2 from the germline V gene are SGHRS and YFSETQ. This CDR3 has 15 amino acids. The CDR3 sequence: CASSLAGTTSDEQFF.

This chain links TRBV7-6 with TRBJ1-1. CDR1 and CDR2 from the germline V gene are SGHVS and FNYEAQ. This CDR3 comprises 16 residues. The CDR3 spells CASSLSGRIKNAEAFF.

The chain uses TRBV27 and TRBJ2-7; TCRdb picks TRBD1, but there is no DNA to check that call. Germline V gives CDR1 MNHEY, CDR2 SMNVEV (reference sequence). The CDR3 length is 11 residues. The CDR3 loop reads CASHQGNEQYF.

The chain employs TRBV20-1 and TRBJ2-4; TCRdb indicates TRBD1, and absent DNA this call remains unverified. CDR1 is DFQATT and CDR2 is SNEGSKA in the germline V gene (reference sequence). This CDR3 is 15 amino acids long. The CDR3 sequence is CSARDQGQGVDIQYF.

The J gene is TRBJ2-1, the V gene TRBV28. The CDR3 loop spans 15 amino acids. CDR1 is MDHEN, CDR2 SYDVKM, per germline. This CDR3 reads CASHTVSQSYNEQFF.

The gene calls are TRBV2 and TRBJ2-7. This CDR3 comprises 13 residues. Germline CDR1 and CDR2: SNHLY and FYNNEI. The CDR3: CASSSGRAYEQYF.

This rearrangement joins TRBV7-8 to TRBJ2-7; the TCRdb D gene call, TRBD1, has no DNA to confirm it. Germline CDR1 reads SGHVS; CDR2 reads FQNEAQ. The CDR3 has 14 residues. The CDR3 is CASSLTTGSGEQYF. Complete variable domain (other parts from reference TRBV7-8 and TRBJ2-7): GAGVSQSPRYKVAKRGQDVALRCDPISGHVSLFWYQQALGQGPEFLTYFQNEAQLDKSGLPSDRFFAERPEGSVSTLKIQRTQQEDSAVYLCASSLTTGSGEQYFGPGTRLTVT.

The chain uses TRBV28 and TRBJ1-5; TCRdb proposes TRBD1, but this gene call is untestable without DNA. This CDR3 comprises 15 residues. The V gene's germline CDR1 is MDHEN and CDR2 SYDVKM. The CDR3 is CASSFVDREDQPQHF.

This chain uses TRBV29-1 with TRBJ2-7; with no DNA, the TCRdb D assignment of TRBD1 cannot be verified. The CDR3 loop spans 16 amino acids. CDR1 and CDR2 from the germline V gene are SQVTM and ANQGSEA. The chain's CDR3 is CSVEGTPGTVSYEQYF.

V usage is TRBV24-1 and J usage is TRBJ2-1; TCRdb's D gene call, TRBD1, goes unchecked for lack of DNA. Germline V gene data show CDR1 as KGHDR and CDR2 as SFDVKD. The CDR3 runs to 15 residues. This chain's CDR3 is CATSAGQSSYNEQFF.

The rearrangement uses TRBV6-6 and TRBJ2-1; checking the TCRdb D call of TRBD2 is not possible without DNA. CDR3 length: 15 residues. Germline lookup yields CDR1 MNHNY and CDR2 SVGAGI (reference sequence). Here the CDR3 reads CASSKGLAVFDEQFF.

The rearrangement links TRBV4-2 to TRBJ1-6. Germline assignment: CDR1 LGHNA and CDR2 YNFKEQ. This CDR3 has 15 amino acids. The CDR3: CASSQEGSYNSPLHF.

J is TRBJ2-5 and V is TRBV7-9; the TCRdb D gene call, TRBD1, has no DNA to confirm it. The CDR3 runs 15 residues. Germline lookup yields CDR1 SEHNR and CDR2 FQNEAQ (reference sequence). The CDR3 protein is CASSLEGTGEKTQYF.

J is TRBJ2-3 and V is TRBV11-2; the D call of TRBD1 rests on TCRdb alone, since no DNA is present to check it. Germline V gene lookup returns CDR1 SGHAT and CDR2 FQNNGV. The CDR3 extends over 13 amino acids. The CDR3 loop is CASSSYRGDTQYF.

The rearrangement links TRBV29-1 to TRBJ2-7; with no DNA, the TCRdb D assignment of TRBD2 cannot be verified. The V gene's germline CDR1 is SQVTM and CDR2 ANQGSEA. The CDR3 covers 14 residues. The CDR3 reads CSVGGLANTYEQYF.

The CDR3 reads CSVEDRGEVREQFF. The V and J genes are TRBV29-1 and TRBJ2-1; TCRdb names TRBD1, which stays unverified in the absence of DNA. CDR1 SQVTM and CDR2 ANQGSEA come from the germline V gene. The CDR3 has 14 amino acids.

The CDR3 sequence: CASSQDGTGAYQETQYF. V is TRBV4-3 and J is TRBJ2-5; absent DNA, TCRdb's TRBD1 call cannot be checked. The V gene's germline CDR1 is LGHNA and CDR2 YSLEER. The CDR3 runs to 17 residues.

The chain has TRBV4-1 and TRBJ1-3; TCRdb's D gene call, TRBD1, goes unchecked for lack of DNA. This CDR3 has 17 amino acids. Looked up from germline, CDR1 is MGHRA and CDR2 is YSYEKL. CDR3 sequence reads: CASSQTGTDPSGNTIYF.

The chain uses TRBV27 and TRBJ2-7; with no DNA, the TCRdb D assignment of TRBD1 cannot be verified. This CDR3 has 13 residues. CDR1 MNHEY and CDR2 SMNVEV come from the germline V gene (reference sequence). CDR3 protein: CASTGGSSYEQYF.

V and J are TRBV10-3 and TRBJ2-7; TCRdb returns TRBD2, unconfirmable since there is no DNA. CDR1 and CDR2 from the germline V gene are ENHRY and SYGVKD. The CDR3 loop spans 15 amino acids. CDR3 amino acids: CAISESLASGGEQYF.

V gene TRBV3-1 combines with J gene TRBJ2-3; the D call from TCRdb, TRBD1, cannot be confirmed without DNA. CDR3 length: 16 residues. The germline V gene encodes CDR1 LGHDT and CDR2 YNNKEL (reference sequence). The CDR3 is CASSLGMRGSTDTQYF.